The following is a T cell receptor beta chain sequence with its context. The data derive from a study of blood T cell repertoires in COVID-19. Turning to the study itself: Sites across the United States, Italy and Spain contributed samples from acute and convalescent COVID-19. Sample material is recorded as cDNA or gDNA derived from T cells, B-cell-depleted T cells, or PBMCs.

Methods used by the authors: Reference gene primer amplification gave estimated nucleated cell counts. Using immunoSEQ multiplex PCR, the repertoire was profiled, and TCRdb retains in-frame clones only, with some absent. V and J calls and clone size are copied from that table; D and trimming were computed from the DNA. The repertoire consists of roughly 260,000 clones, with about 85% occurring once and the leading ten covering approximately 4.3%. The clonotype originates from a man aged 55-75 years who had recovered from COVID-19. Sequences were obtained from peripheral blood.

This CDR3 reads CASSFITGATNEKLFF. CDR3 nucleotide sequence: TGTGCCAGCAGCTTTATTACAGGGGCAACTAATGAAAAACTGTTTTTT. The rearrangement uses TRBV11-2 and TRBJ1-4, with 7 bases aligning to TRBD1. The CDR3 length is 16 residues. The germline V gene encodes CDR1 SGHAT and CDR2 FQNNGV. J was trimmed by 0 bases and V by 3 bases; bases with no gene match: 4.